A selection of T cell receptor beta chains follows, all from one sample in a study of blood T cell repertoires in COVID-19. The method was immunoSEQ multiplex PCR; TCRdb's version includes in-frame clones alone and lacks a portion of them. The profile shows 70,000 or so clones, approximately 89% of them singletons. The sample consisted of peripheral blood. These receptor sequences come from a human donor in a cohort sampled during active COVID-19. The CDR3 runs from the conserved cysteine through the conserved F or W. The D gene is left open where the match is weak. The size of a clone is reported for some rows only, either as once, few or many, or as a class for expanded clones.

CDR3 protein: CASSFTGGMAGYTF; CDR3 DNA: TGTGCCAGCAGCTTTACAGGGGGTATGGCTGGCTACACCTTC; D gene: TRBD1; V gene: TRBV28; clone size: NA; J gene: TRBJ1-2
CDR3 protein: CASRPGVGNTIYF; CDR3 DNA: TGTGCCAGCAGACCCGGGGTGGGAAACACCATATATTTT; D gene: NA; V gene: TRBV5-4; clone size: NA; J gene: TRBJ1-3
CDR3 protein: CATSEYDSTPAGNYGYTF; CDR3 DNA: TGTGCCACCAGTGAATACGACAGCACACCAGCAGGCAACTATGGCTACACCTTC; D gene: NA; V gene: TRBV24-1; clone size: once; J gene: TRBJ1-2
CDR3 protein: CASSQGLDTEAFF; CDR3 DNA: TGTGCCAGCAGCCAAGGTCTCGACACTGAAGCTTTCTTT; D gene: NA; V gene: TRBV3-1/TRBV3-2; clone size: NA; J gene: TRBJ1-1
CDR3 protein: CASSRGSRQNYEQYF; CDR3 DNA: TGTGCCAGCAGTAGAGGCTCGAGACAGAACTACGAGCAGTACTTC; D gene: NA; V gene: TRBV2; clone size: NA; J gene: TRBJ2-7
CDR3 protein: CASSSSPRTSGGRYEQYF; CDR3 DNA: TGTGCCAGCAGCTCCTCCCCTCGGACTAGCGGGGGTCGGTACGAGCAGTACTTC; D gene: TRBD2; V gene: TRBV11-2; clone size: NA; J gene: TRBJ2-7
CDR3 protein: CSAGTDYEQYF; CDR3 DNA: TGCAGCGCTGGGACAGACTACGAGCAGTACTTC; D gene: TRBD1; V gene: TRBV29-1; clone size: NA; J gene: TRBJ2-7
CDR3 protein: CASSERELGETQYF; CDR3 DNA: TGTGCCAGCAGTGAAAGGGAGCTCGGGGAGACCCAGTACTTC; D gene: NA; V gene: TRBV2; clone size: NA; J gene: TRBJ2-5
CDR3 protein: CASSLMRGGQLSYTF; CDR3 DNA: TGTGCCAGCAGCTTGATGCGGGGAGGGCAACTCAGCTACACCTTC; D gene: NA; V gene: TRBV5-8; clone size: NA; J gene: TRBJ1-2
CDR3 protein: CASSQRQGWNSPLHF; CDR3 DNA: TGTGCCAGCAGCCAACGACAGGGGTGGAATTCACCCCTCCACTTT; D gene: TRBD1; V gene: TRBV9; clone size: few; J gene: TRBJ1-6
CDR3 protein: CASSQDRLAGGQETQYF; CDR3 DNA: TGCGCCAGCAGCCAAGATCGACTAGCGGGGGGGCAAGAGACCCAGTACTTC; D gene: TRBD2; V gene: TRBV4-3; clone size: NA; J gene: TRBJ2-5
CDR3 protein: CASSTHSGGTEAFF; CDR3 DNA: TGCGCCAGCAGCACCCACTCAGGGGGCACTGAAGCTTTCTTT; D gene: TRBD1; V gene: TRBV5-1; clone size: NA; J gene: TRBJ1-1
CDR3 protein: CASSPQGHQPQHF; CDR3 DNA: TGTGCCAGCAGCCCCCAGGGGCATCAGCCCCAGCATTTT; D gene: NA; V gene: TRBV7-8; clone size: NA; J gene: TRBJ1-5
CDR3 protein: CASRVSGGTYEQYF; CDR3 DNA: TGCGCCAGCAGGGTCAGCGGGGGTACCTACGAGCAGTACTTC; D gene: TRBD2; V gene: TRBV10-2; clone size: NA; J gene: TRBJ2-7
CDR3 protein: CASSDSAGADNEQFF; CDR3 DNA: TGTGCCAGCAGTGACTCGGCAGGGGCGGACAATGAGCAGTTCTTC; D gene: NA; V gene: TRBV6-4; clone size: few; J gene: TRBJ2-1
CDR3 protein: CASGKGLAGGREQYF; CDR3 DNA: TGTGCCAGTGGGAAAGGACTAGCGGGCGGTCGGGAGCAGTACTTC; D gene: TRBD2; V gene: TRBV2; clone size: NA; J gene: TRBJ2-7
CDR3 protein: CSVEGTGGRTEAFF; CDR3 DNA: TGCAGCGTTGAAGGGACAGGGGGCCGGACTGAAGCTTTCTTT; D gene: TRBD1; V gene: TRBV29-1; clone size: NA; J gene: TRBJ1-1
CDR3 protein: CASSYQTPDTRYTF; CDR3 DNA: TGTGCCAGTAGTTACCAAACCCCGGACACCCGATACACCTTC; D gene: NA; V gene: TRBV19; clone size: NA; J gene: TRBJ1-2
CDR3 protein: CSADGRGTEAFF; CDR3 DNA: TGCAGCGCCGATGGGAGGGGCACTGAAGCTTTCTTT; D gene: NA; V gene: TRBV29-1; clone size: NA; J gene: TRBJ1-1
CDR3 protein: CASSVGWSEVTFF; CDR3 DNA: TGCGCCAGCAGCGTAGGATGGTCGGAGGTAACTTTCTTT; D gene: NA; V gene: TRBV4-1; clone size: NA; J gene: TRBJ1-1
CDR3 protein: CASSLMTRDSLNQPQHF; CDR3 DNA: TGTGCCAGTAGTCTAATGACCCGGGACAGCCTCAATCAGCCCCAGCATTTT; D gene: TRBD1; V gene: TRBV19; clone size: NA; J gene: TRBJ1-5
CDR3 protein: CASRGIAGAYNEQFF; CDR3 DNA: TGTGCCAGCAGGGGTATAGCGGGGGCCTACAATGAGCAGTTCTTC; D gene: TRBD2; V gene: TRBV27; clone size: once; J gene: TRBJ2-1
CDR3 protein: CASSLERWASGSGSQYF; CDR3 DNA: TGTGCCAGCAGCTTAGAACGTTGGGCTAGCGGTTCGGGGTCCCAGTACTTC; D gene: TRBD2; V gene: TRBV11-2; clone size: once; J gene: TRBJ2-5
CDR3 protein: CASSEDSSSYNEQFF; CDR3 DNA: TGTGCCAGCAGTGAGGACTCCAGCTCCTACAATGAGCAGTTCTTC; D gene: NA; V gene: TRBV6-4; clone size: NA; J gene: TRBJ2-1
CDR3 protein: CSVEVVAVGDTEAFF; CDR3 DNA: TGCAGCGTTGAAGTGGTGGCGGTTGGTGACACTGAAGCTTTCTTT; D gene: NA; V gene: TRBV29-1; clone size: NA; J gene: TRBJ1-1
CDR3 protein: CASSIRSAGTISNQPQHF; CDR3 DNA: TGTGCCAGCAGCATTCGATCTGCAGGGACTATAAGCAATCAGCCCCAGCATTTT; D gene: NA; V gene: TRBV21-1; clone size: NA; J gene: TRBJ1-5
CDR3 protein: CASSDGGNEQYF; CDR3 DNA: TGTGCCAGCAGTGATGGGGGGAACGAGCAGTACTTC; D gene: NA; V gene: TRBV2; clone size: once; J gene: TRBJ2-7
CDR3 protein: CASSMNRGREETQYF; CDR3 DNA: TGTGCCAGTAGTATGAATCGCGGCAGGGAAGAGACCCAGTACTTC; D gene: NA; V gene: TRBV19; clone size: once; J gene: TRBJ2-5
CDR3 protein: CASSLGRVSYEQYF; CDR3 DNA: TGTGCCAGCAGCTTAGGTCGGGTATCCTACGAGCAGTACTTC; D gene: NA; V gene: TRBV7-2; clone size: NA; J gene: TRBJ2-7
CDR3 protein: CASSSEPDAPDTQYF; CDR3 DNA: TGTGCCAGCAGCTCGGAGCCCGACGCACCGGATACGCAGTATTTT; D gene: NA; V gene: TRBV11-2; clone size: NA; J gene: TRBJ2-3
CDR3 protein: CSASTGDSAYGYTF; CDR3 DNA: TGCAGTGCTAGTACAGGGGACTCCGCTTATGGCTACACCTTC; D gene: TRBD1; V gene: TRBV20-1; clone size: NA; J gene: TRBJ1-2
CDR3 protein: CASSVYLNTEAFF; CDR3 DNA: TGTGCCAGCAGCGTATATTTGAACACTGAAGCTTTCTTT; D gene: NA; V gene: TRBV9; clone size: NA; J gene: TRBJ1-1
CDR3 protein: CASSAVGQGASNTEAFF; CDR3 DNA: TGTGCCAGCAGCGCCGTGGGACAGGGGGCTTCTAACACTGAAGCTTTCTTT; D gene: TRBD1; V gene: TRBV9; clone size: NA; J gene: TRBJ1-1
CDR3 protein: CASSQGWEGVGEAFF; CDR3 DNA: TGCGCCAGCAGCCAAGGGTGGGAGGGGGTCGGTGAAGCTTTCTTT; D gene: NA; V gene: TRBV4-3; clone size: NA; J gene: TRBJ1-1
CDR3 protein: CATSRVLGESPLHF; CDR3 DNA: TGTGCCACCAGCAGAGTTCTCGGGGAATCACCCCTCCACTTT; D gene: NA; V gene: TRBV15; clone size: NA; J gene: TRBJ1-6
CDR3 protein: CASTRRDREPYGYTF; CDR3 DNA: TGTGCCAGCACCCGCCGGGACAGGGAGCCCTATGGCTACACCTTC; D gene: TRBD1; V gene: TRBV11-2; clone size: NA; J gene: TRBJ1-2
CDR3 protein: CASSEGHRPQHF; CDR3 DNA: TGTGCCAGCAGCGAAGGACACCGGCCCCAGCATTTT; D gene: NA; V gene: TRBV13; clone size: NA; J gene: TRBJ1-5
CDR3 protein: CASNPGSRGSLEQYF; CDR3 DNA: TGCGCCAGCAACCCCGGGAGCAGGGGGAGTTTGGAGCAGTACTTC; D gene: NA; V gene: TRBV5-1; clone size: NA; J gene: TRBJ2-7
CDR3 protein: CASSLAAGALYEQYF; CDR3 DNA: TGTGCCAGCAGCTTAGCAGCGGGGGCTCTCTACGAGCAGTACTTC; D gene: TRBD2; V gene: TRBV7-9; clone size: large; J gene: TRBJ2-7
CDR3 protein: CASSLTLTSGSYEQYF; CDR3 DNA: TGTGCCAGCAGCTTGACGTTGACTAGCGGTTCCTACGAGCAGTACTTC; D gene: TRBD2; V gene: TRBV5-6; clone size: NA; J gene: TRBJ2-7